The clone carrying this TCR beta chain showed up just a few times. Its antigen is currently unknown. As TCR cDNA was made by 5'RACE template switching, a universal primer site and UMIs were added. TCRdb redid the calling of the 5' RACE reads with MiXCR, one entry per CDR3 protein. The repertoire holds a few hundred thousand distinct CDR3 sequences, approximately 4% seen once, with 20% to 25% in the top ten. This entry is derived from a study of T cells after yellow fever vaccination. Study findings and constraints: Though it reached lower strength, the secondary response hit its peak faster, day 5 versus 15. Sorted repertoires could include abundant contaminating clonotypes from bulk cells. After the booster, 96% of CD4 and more than 85% of CD8 primary-response clones were re-detected.

The receptor comes from a man aged 18-30 years who received the YFV17D yellow fever vaccine. Sequencing was performed on PBMCs, taken 5 days after the yellow fever booster vaccination.

CDR3 region: CASSTGQDIQETQYF. DNA of the CDR3: TGCGCCAGCAGCACGGGACAGGATATACAAGAGACCCAGTACTTC. This chain uses TRBV5-1 with TRBJ2-5; TRBD1 matches at 8 bases. The CDR3 sequence is 15 residues long. Germline loops: CDR1 SGHRS, CDR2 YFSETQ. Trimming cost V 4 bases and J 2 bases; bases outside gene matches: 7.